This TCR beta chain was sequenced during a study of T cell clonotyping in hematopoietic cell transplantation (dated by TCRdb to the early 2020s). With regard to the full study: A total of 130 to 150 blood samples were gathered in the study from 30 to 35 consecutive transplant recipients along with their related donors. Recruitment of patients was conducted between 2015 and early 2017, and follow-up was continued until late 2020 or death.

CDR1 SGHVS and CDR2 FQNEAQ were looked up in the germline V gene. The CDR3 runs 15 amino acids, cysteine and phenylalanine included. The DNA shown is the 45-base CDR3, in frame from base 1. V was cut back by 5 bases and J by 3 bases, leaving a gap of 16 bases between them. The immunoSEQ assay, a bias-controlled multiplex PCR with V- and J-specific primers, was used to amplify TCR beta CDR3 regions from genomic DNA. A second PCR step added a proprietary barcode and Illumina adapter sequences to the CDR3 amplicons. CDR3 libraries were sequenced on an Illumina MiSeq instrument. The authors processed their data as follows. Export and quality control were done with immunoSEQ Analyzer 3.0, while downstream analyses used R Bioconductor and Immunarch. Only productive rearrangements in the normalized downsampled data set were used to calculate repertoire metrics. Pathologically expanded clonotypes were defined as those larger than 5 templates in the normalized cohort. Repertoire diversity was measured with the Inverse Simpson Index. The non-normalized data set was used for CMV-specificity analyses so that all clonotypes could be captured. Not all clones reach the TCRdb copy of this immuneACCESS table, which keeps in-frame sequences only. Checked studies attribute under half of the gap to unresolved V genes and leave the rest unexplained. V and J calls and clone size are given by that table; D and trimming were obtained from the DNA. This sample lists over a thousand clones; about four fifths were detected once. 29% of the sample is in the top ten clones.

The time point label, read with the paper, signifies: 30 days after allo-HCT. Blood from recipients was drawn about 28 days before transplant and again at days 30, 100 and 180 after transplant. Nuclei Lysis Solution was used to extract genomic DNA from fresh or cryopreserved unfractionated peripheral blood mononuclear cells. Note on this clone: The antigen this receptor binds is unknown. No much larger clonotype is one base removed from it; base qualities were not supplied.

Beyond this particular receptor, the publication reports: Broader TCR repertoire diversity after transplant was predicted by Inverse Simpson Index values from donors and from recipients before transplant. The sample size was limited, and CD4 and CD8 repertoire contributions could not be separated because cells were not sorted. Recipient TCR diversity fell after transplant, with pathologically expanded clonotypes rising progressively from day 30 to day 180. Only a small fraction of recipient repertoires overlapped donor repertoires, with over 95% appearing de novo at the given depth.

This TCR was sampled from a male patient aged 60 to 75 who had an allogeneic stem cell transplant, so the T cells may come from the graft donor. Some clones in this sample may be carry-over from other donors' samples. This chain joins TRBV7-8 to TRBJ1-1, with the D gene call left open. The material sequenced was PBMCs, taken 30 days after allogeneic stem cell transplant. The CDR3 has the sequence CASSLRNRWDTEAFF. Here is the DNA: TGTGCCAGCAGCCTTCGGAACCGATGGGACACTGAAGCTTTCTTT.